Below are 2 T cell receptor beta chains sequenced from a single sample in a study of response to subunit inactivated influenza vaccine. TCRdb processed the RT-PCR reads anew with MiXCR; each CDR3 protein has one entry. The top ten clones hold around 2% of a sample with about 520,000 distinct CDR3 sequences, 25% of them seen once. Sequencing used CD4+ T cells sorted from PBMCs, obtained approximately 5 days after vaccination. These TCRs come from a man aged 45-60 years who received an inactivated influenza vaccine.

The gene calls are TRBV25-1 and TRBJ2-3; 7 bases are shared with TRBD1. J lost 1 base, V lost 2 bases, and 3 bases had no gene match. Germline lookup yields CDR1 MGHDK and CDR2 SYGVNS. This CDR3 region has 15 residues. CDR3 sequence (DNA): TGTGCCAGCAGTGAAAAGGGGGCAGGCACAGATACGCAGTATTTT. This encodes CASSEKGAGTDTQYF.

This chain joins TRBV11-3 and TRBJ2-2; no definite D call. Germline V gives CDR1 SGHNT, CDR2 YENEEA. This CDR3 is built from 15 residues. V lost 5 bases to trimming and J lost 1 base, with 11 bases between them. This chain's CDR3 is CASSPRAVNTGELFF. CDR3 DNA sequence: TGTGCCAGCAGCCCCCGAGCAGTGAACACCGGGGAGCTGTTTTTT. Looking up the rest from reference TRBV11-3 and TRBJ2-2 gives the full variable domain: EAGVVQSPRYKIIEKKQPVAFWCNPISGHNTLYWYLQNLGQGPELLIRYENEEAVDDSQLPKDRFSAERLKGVDSTLKIQPAELGDSAVYLCASSPRAVNTGELFFGEGSRLTVL.